The clone carrying this TCR beta chain appeared a few times. Its antigen is not identified. This specimen belongs to a study of CD8 T cells in ankylosing spondylitis. Study-wide points: Seemingly characteristic of ankylosing spondylitis blood was a TCR beta motif consisting of under 10 highly homologous variants. Past research had described some motif variants in reactive arthritis synovial fluid and blood. Significantly higher representation of disease-linked clones was reported for matched ankylosing spondylitis synovial fluid.

CDR1 is SGHNT, CDR2 YENEEA, per germline. Trimming cost V 0 bases and J 8 bases, with 10 bases left between them. The CDR3 is 13 amino acids. Quantitative molecular-barcoded 5'-RACE generated the TCR beta libraries. Each CDR3 protein gets one entry after TCRdb re-called the 5' RACE reads with MiXCR. Here the sample spans approximately 60,000 distinct CDR3 sequences, about 6% being singletons. The V call is TRBV11-3, the J call TRBJ1-1; D possibly corresponds to TRBD1 (5 bases). Source material: synovial fluid, either unsorted or a sorted T cell fraction (not recorded which). The receptor comes from a male donor with ankylosing spondylitis. For the CDR3, the DNA is TGTGCCAGCAGCTTAGATATTCGGGACGAAGCTTTCTTT. Amino acids: CASSLDIRDEAFF. Full variable domain (remainder filled in from reference TRBV11-3 and TRBJ1-1): EAGVVQSPRYKIIEKKQPVAFWCNPISGHNTLYWYLQNLGQGPELLIRYENEEAVDDSQLPKDRFSAERLKGVDSTLKIQPAELGDSAVYLCASSLDIRDEAFFGQGTRLTVV.